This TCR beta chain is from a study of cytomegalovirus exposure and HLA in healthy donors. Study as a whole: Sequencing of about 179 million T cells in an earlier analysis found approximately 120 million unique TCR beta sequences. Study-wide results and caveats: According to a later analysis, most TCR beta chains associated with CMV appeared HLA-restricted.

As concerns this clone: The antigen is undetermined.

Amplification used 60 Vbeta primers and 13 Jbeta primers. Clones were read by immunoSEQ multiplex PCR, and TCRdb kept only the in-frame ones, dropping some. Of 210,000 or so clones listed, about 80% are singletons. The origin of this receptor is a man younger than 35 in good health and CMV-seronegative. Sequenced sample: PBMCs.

The CDR3 DNA reads as TGTGCCGCCTCTGGGGAGTTGACCTACGAGCAGTACTTC. This encodes CAASGELTYEQYF. The chain combines TRBV30 with TRBJ2-7; D might be TRBD2 (5 bases). Trimming took off 8 bases at V and 2 bases at J, with 16 bases between the two ends. The CDR3 is 13 amino acids. Germline CDR1 is GTSNPN and CDR2 is SVGIG (reference sequence).